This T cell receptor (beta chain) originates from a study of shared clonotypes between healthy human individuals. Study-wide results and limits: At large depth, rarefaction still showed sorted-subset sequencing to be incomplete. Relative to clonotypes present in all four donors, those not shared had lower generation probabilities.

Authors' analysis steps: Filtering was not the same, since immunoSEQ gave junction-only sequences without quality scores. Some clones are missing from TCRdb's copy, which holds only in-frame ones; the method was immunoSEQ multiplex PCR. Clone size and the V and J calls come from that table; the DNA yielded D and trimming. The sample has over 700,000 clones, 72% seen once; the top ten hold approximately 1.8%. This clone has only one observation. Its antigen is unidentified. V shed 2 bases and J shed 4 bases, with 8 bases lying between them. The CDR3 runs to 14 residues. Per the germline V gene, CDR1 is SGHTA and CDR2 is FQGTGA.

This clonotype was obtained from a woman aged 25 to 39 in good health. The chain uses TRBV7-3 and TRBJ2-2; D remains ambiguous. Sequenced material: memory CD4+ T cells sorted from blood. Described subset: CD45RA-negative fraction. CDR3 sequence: CASSLFPGTGELFF. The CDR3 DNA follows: TGTGCCAGCAGCTTATTCCCGGGCACCGGGGAGCTGTTTTTT.